These 31 T cell receptor beta chains were all obtained from the same sample, sequenced in a study of high-grade serous ovarian cancer treatment subgroups (dated by TCRdb to the early 2020s). The tumor samples were collected prior to definitive surgery or chemotherapy. Preparation of the library involved the immunoSEQ multiplex PCR assay. TCRdb retrieved this table from immuneACCESS and kept in-frame rearrangements only. Not all clones are present; in checked studies, unresolved V genes account for under half, and no reason is known for the remainder. The table for this sample lists thousands of clones; less than 80% of them were counted only once. The ten largest make up approximately 10% of the sample. Sequencing was carried out using tumor tissue. Receptors were obtained from a human donor with high-grade serous ovarian cancer.

This sequence joins TRBV11-2 and TRBJ1-4, with 8 bases fitting TRBD1. The CDR3 contains 15 residues. The V and J ends lost 3 bases and 8 bases, in that order; junction bases with no gene match: 8. Per germline, CDR1 SGHAT and CDR2 FQNNGV. CDR3 loop: CASSFRQGYGEKLFF. The CDR3 coding sequence is TGTGCCAGCAGCTTCAGACAGGGGTACGGAGAAAAACTGTTTTTT. Full variable domain (remainder filled in from reference TRBV11-2 and TRBJ1-4): EAGVAQSPRYKIIEKRQSVAFWCNPISGHATLYWYQQILGQGPKLLIQFQNNGVVDDSQLPKDRFSAERLKGVDSTLKIQPAKLEDSAVYLCASSFRQGYGEKLFFGSGTQLSVL.

In this sample, this clone turned up once. The chain couples TRBV6-5 to TRBJ2-7, with D tentatively TRBD2 (6 bases). CDR1 is MNHEY, CDR2 SVGAGI, per germline. V lost 2 bases to trimming and J lost 12 bases, with 20 bases between them. The CDR3 extends over 14 amino acids. The CDR3 nucleotides are TGTGCCAGCAGTTACAAGGGACTGAAGGTGGTCGGGTACTTC. Translating gives CASSYKGLKVVGYF.

As concerns this clone: In the same sample, other DNA sequences code for this CDR3. CDR3 bases: TGCGCCAGCAGCCTAAGCGGGGGATACAATGAGCAGTTCTTC. It translates to CASSLSGGYNEQFF. V and J are TRBV5-1 and TRBJ2-1; 8 bases agree with TRBD2. After removal of 4 bases from V and 4 bases from J, the junction contained 4 bases not matched to a gene. The length of the CDR3 is 14 residues. Per germline, CDR1 SGHRS and CDR2 YFSETQ.

This clone was counted once. The chain is built from TRBV10-3 and TRBJ1-5; 7 bases align to TRBD1. The germline CDR1 and CDR2 sequences are ENHRY and SYGVKD. The CDR3 spans 13 residues. The J segment lost 10 bases and the V segment lost 10 bases, leaving 13 bases of the junction unmatched. The CDR3 DNA reads TGTGCCACCTCGGACAGGTCAGCGGCTCCCCAGCATTTT. Protein sequence: CATSDRSAAPQHF.

This clone was seen only once. The chain joins TRBV27 to TRBJ2-7; TRBD1 agrees at 9 bases. After removal of 2 bases from V and 6 bases from J, the junction contained 17 bases not matched to a gene. This CDR3 spans 18 amino acids. The germline V gene encodes CDR1 MNHEY and CDR2 SMNVEV (reference sequence). CDR3 sequence reads: CASSLKGQDTGGLFEQYF. CDR3 coding DNA: TGTGCCAGCAGTTTAAAAGGTCAGGACACAGGGGGCCTATTCGAGCAGTACTTC.

The J gene is TRBJ2-7, the V gene TRBV5-6; weak D call: TRBD2 (6 bases). V was shortened by 4 bases and J by 6 bases, with 20 bases between the two germline ends. Germline V gene lookup returns CDR1 SGHDT and CDR2 YYEEEE. This CDR3 region has 15 residues. The CDR3 loop is CASSTRSGGIGEQYF. CDR3 nucleotide sequence: TGTGCCAGCAGCACCCGGAGTGGCGGGATTGGCGAGCAGTACTTC.

The chain's CDR3 is CASSLRDRSDEQYF. CDR3 DNA: TGCGCCAGCAGCTTGCGGGACAGATCCGACGAGCAGTACTTC. This chain uses TRBV5-1 with TRBJ2-7, with TRBD1 identical over 7 bases. After removal of 1 base from V and 5 bases from J, the junction contained 6 bases not matched to a gene. The V gene's germline CDR1 is SGHRS and CDR2 YFSETQ. This CDR3 spans 14 amino acids.

The chain is built from TRBV28 and TRBJ2-1; D is undetermined. Germline V gives CDR1 MDHEN, CDR2 SYDVKM. V was pared by 8 bases and J by 3 bases, with 8 bases between. CDR3 size: 12 residues. The CDR3 DNA reads as TGTGCCAGCTTTAGGGTCTACAATGAGCAGTTCTTC. It yields the protein CASFRVYNEQFF.

The chain combines TRBV5-4 with TRBJ1-1; D not certain. V was clipped by 0 bases and J by 1 base, with 4 bases between them. The germline V gene encodes CDR1 SGHNT and CDR2 YYREEE (reference sequence). CDR3 length: 13 amino acids. CDR3 DNA sequence: TGTGCCAGCAGCTTGGGACCGAACACTGAAGCTTTCTTT. Protein: CASSLGPNTEAFF.

This chain links TRBV6-5 with TRBJ1-1; 10 nucleotides line up with TRBD1. The CDR3 runs to 15 residues. Germline V gene lookup returns CDR1 MNHEY and CDR2 SVGAGI. V was pared by 6 bases and J by 3 bases, with 7 bases of the junction left unmatched. CDR3 in DNA: TGTGCCAGCAGCCCCGGACAGGGGGGCGACACTGAAGCTTTCTTT. Amino acids: CASSPGQGGDTEAFF.

The chain combines TRBV7-8 with TRBJ2-2, with 9 bases aligning to TRBD2. The CDR3 has 16 amino acids. The V gene's germline CDR1 is SGHVS and CDR2 FQNEAQ. V trimming: 11 bases; J trimming: 0 bases; junction bases outside the gene matches: 10. CDR3 region: CASSPRTSANTGELFF. CDR3 DNA sequence: TGTGCCTCTTCTCCCCGGACTAGCGCGAACACCGGGGAGCTGTTTTTT.

The chain carries TRBV4-2 and TRBJ2-7; the D gene could be TRBD1 or TRBD2 (5 bases each). Trimming cost V 0 bases and J 3 bases, with 12 bases left between them. Germline assignment: CDR1 LGHNA and CDR2 YNFKEQ. The CDR3 is 15 amino acids. Here the CDR3 DNA reads TGTGCCAGCAGCCAAGAAGGGACCACGGGCTACGAGCAGTACTTC. This sequence encodes CASSQEGTTGYEQYF.

V is TRBV11-3 and J is TRBJ2-5; D unclear. Between the trimmed V and J ends, which lost 1 base and 13 bases, there was a span of 16 bases. This CDR3 region has 13 residues. Germline V lookup: CDR1 SGHNT, CDR2 YENEEA. CDR3 coding DNA: TGTGCCAGCAGCTTAGGTCTCAGAGAACCAACGTACTTC. Translated: CASSLGLREPTYF.

The rearrangement uses TRBV18 and TRBJ2-5; 7 bases agree with TRBD1. J was trimmed by 4 bases and V by 0 bases; bases with no gene match: 8. There are 16 residues in the CDR3. Germline V gene lookup returns CDR1 KGHSH and CDR2 LQKENI. The CDR3 DNA reads as TGTGCCAGCTCACCACCGGGGACAGTCCGTGGAGAGACCCAGTACTTC. It yields the protein CASSPPGTVRGETQYF. Looking up the rest from reference TRBV18 and TRBJ2-5 gives the full variable domain: NAGVMQNPRHLVRRRGQEARLRCSPMKGHSHVYWYRQLPEEGLKFMVYLQKENIIDESGMPKERFSAEFPKEGPSILRIQQVVRGDSAAYFCASSPPGTVRGETQYFGPGTRLLVL.

This chain joins TRBV2 and TRBJ2-7; 8 bases align to TRBD1. Germline lookup yields CDR1 SNHLY and CDR2 FYNNEI. Unmatched junction bases numbered 6, after V lost 6 bases and J lost 2 bases. This CDR3 contains 14 residues. The CDR3 spells CASSSGQAPYEQYF. The CDR3 region has the DNA TGTGCCAGCAGCTCGGGACAGGCCCCCTACGAGCAGTACTTC.

The V gene is TRBV19, the J gene TRBJ2-2, with TRBD2 matching 14 bases. This CDR3 spans 16 amino acids. Germline CDR1 LNHDA, CDR2 SQIVND (reference sequence). V gave up 4 bases and J gave up 6 bases; unmatched junction bases: 4. The CDR3 DNA sequence: TGTGCCAGTAGTACGGTGGGACTAGCGGGAGCCGGGGAGCTGTTTTTT. Its protein is CASSTVGLAGAGELFF.

This clone was seen just once. The CDR3 coding sequence is TGTGCCACCAGCAGAGGGGCTCGGACTAGCGGGAGCTACGAGCAGTACTTC. Translated: CATSRGARTSGSYEQYF. This chain uses TRBV15 with TRBJ2-7, with TRBD2 identical over 13 bases. Germline V gene data show CDR1 as LNHNV and CDR2 as YYDKDF (reference sequence). J was trimmed by 3 bases and V by 1 base; bases with no gene match: 6. The CDR3 sequence is 17 residues long.

The chain combines TRBV14 with TRBJ1-2, with D unclear. Germline V gene lookup returns CDR1 SGHDN and CDR2 FVKESK. Trimming took off 4 bases at V and 7 bases at J, with 19 bases between the two ends. This CDR3 has 15 residues. In DNA form, the CDR3 reads TGTGCCAGCAGCCGTCGGGCAACCAGCGCGGGTGGCTACACCTTC. It codes for CASSRRATSAGGYTF. Full variable domain (remainder filled in from reference TRBV14 and TRBJ1-2): EAGVTQFPSHSVIEKGQTVTLRCDPISGHDNLYWYRRVMGKEIKFLLHFVKESKQDESGMPNNRFLAERTGGTYSTLKVQPAELEDSGVYFCASSRRATSAGGYTFGSGTRLTVV.

This clone turned up a few times. The V call is TRBV18, the J call TRBJ1-1; D is unclear. The CDR3 runs to 13 residues. Germline-derived CDR1 and CDR2 are KGHSH and LQKENI. The V end lost 2 bases, the J end lost 3 bases, and 7 bases lay between the germline ends. The CDR3 nucleotides are TGTGCCAGCTCACCATCGCAGTACACTGAAGCTTTCTTT. Translation gives CASSPSQYTEAFF.

The CDR3 sequence: CASLASGRNTGELFF. The DNA for the CDR3 is TGTGCCAGTCTGGCTAGCGGGAGAAACACCGGGGAGCTGTTTTTT. The J gene is TRBJ2-2, the V gene TRBV19; 10 positions agree with TRBD2. V lost 8 bases, J lost 2 bases, and 5 bases stayed unmatched. This CDR3 is 15 amino acids long. Germline V gives CDR1 LNHDA, CDR2 SQIVND (reference sequence).

This chain connects TRBV27 to TRBJ2-7; D remains ambiguous. Germline-derived CDR1 and CDR2 are MNHEY and SMNVEV (reference sequence). Trimming took off 2 bases at V and 1 base at J, with 9 bases between the two ends. CDR3 length equals 14 residues. The CDR3 nucleotides read TGTGCCAGCAGTTTAACTACAAATTCCTACGAGCAGTACTTC. Its protein product is CASSLTTNSYEQYF.

The J gene is TRBJ1-6, the V gene TRBV15; D may be TRBD1 (5 bases). The CDR3 totals 15 residues. The germline gives CDR1 LNHNV, CDR2 YYDKDF (reference sequence). V lost 4 bases to trimming and J lost 4 bases, with 11 bases between them. DNA of the CDR3: TGTGCCACCAGCACAGGGCCGGATTATAATTCACCCCTCCACTTT. Protein product: CATSTGPDYNSPLHF. The full variable domain, with the rest looked up from reference TRBV15 and TRBJ1-6, is DAMVIQNPRYQVTQFGKPVTLSCSQTLNHNVMYWYQQKSSQAPKLLFHYYDKDFNNEADTPDNFQSRRPNTSFCFLDIRSPGLGDTAMYLCATSTGPDYNSPLHFGNGTRLTVT.

CDR3 region: CASSPLGTSGLSEQYF. For the CDR3, the DNA is TGTGCCAGCAGCCCACTTGGGACTAGCGGCCTTTCCGAGCAGTACTTC. The chain is built from TRBV28 and TRBJ2-7; 11 bases agree with TRBD2. J lost 6 bases, V lost 6 bases, and 13 bases had no gene match. The CDR3 is made up of 16 amino acids. CDR1 and CDR2 (germline): MDHEN, SYDVKM.

V and J are TRBV4-2 and TRBJ1-3; the D is unclear. Germline CDR1 and CDR2: LGHNA and YNFKEQ. Trimming took off 0 bases at V and 4 bases at J, with 10 bases between the two ends. CDR3 length: 15 amino acids. Written as DNA, the CDR3 is TGTGCCAGCAGCCAAGATACTGGATGGGGAAACACCATATATTTT. This encodes CASSQDTGWGNTIYF.

The chain is built from TRBV19 and TRBJ2-1, with 12 bases lining up with TRBD2. The CDR3 spans 18 residues. With V trimmed by 4 bases and J by 11 bases, 18 bases remained unmatched. Germline lookup yields CDR1 LNHDA and CDR2 SQIVND (reference sequence). CDR3 sequence reads: CASSTTWTSGMRPNQQFF. The CDR3 DNA reads TGTGCCAGTAGTACCACCTGGACTAGCGGGATGCGTCCGAATCAGCAGTTCTTC.

The rearrangement links TRBV5-1 to TRBJ2-5; 12 bases are a match to TRBD1. This CDR3 has 16 residues. V dropped 4 bases and J dropped 5; count of bases not matched to a gene: 9. Germline V gene lookup returns CDR1 SGHRS and CDR2 YFSETQ. The DNA of the CDR3 is TGCGCCAGCAGCCGAGACGGGACAGGGGGCTTGGAGACCCAGTACTTC. Its protein is CASSRDGTGGLETQYF.

V is TRBV23-1 and J is TRBJ1-5, with 8 positions matching TRBD1. TRBV23-1 is placed among ORFs of uncertain function. CDR3 length equals 14 residues. V was clipped by 2 bases and J by 5 bases; unmatched bases: 2. CDR3 sequence: CASSQHRGYQPQHF. DNA for the CDR3: TGCGCCAGCAGTCAACACAGGGGGTATCAGCCCCAGCATTTT.

V is TRBV2 and J is TRBJ2-1; D unclear. Germline CDR1 is SNHLY and CDR2 is FYNNEI. The ends were cut back, 6 bases at V and 0 bases at J, with 12 bases in the middle. The CDR3 length is 15 residues. In nucleotides, the CDR3 is TGTGCCAGCAGAGAGCAGACTCCCTCCTACAATGAGCAGTTCTTC. Its protein is CASREQTPSYNEQFF.

This clone was counted once. The chain is built from TRBV27 and TRBJ2-2, with a possible D match to TRBD2 (6 bases). The V gene lost 3 bases and the J gene lost 8 bases, with 13 bases spanning the gap. The CDR3 is 14 amino acids. Germline lookup yields CDR1 MNHEY and CDR2 SMNVEV (reference sequence). Written as DNA, the CDR3 is TGTGCCAGCAGTTTGTGGGGGGTAGGAGGGGAGCTGTTTTTT. Translating it yields CASSLWGVGGELFF.

Concerning this clone: One junction end does not reproduce the germline sequence, and a read error may be involved. V usage is TRBV6-5 and J usage is TRBJ2-1; tentatively, D is TRBD1 (5 bases). The CDR3 consists of 11 residues. Germline values: CDR1 MNHEY, CDR2 SVGAGI. The CDR3 sequence is CASSYRGQWIF. The DNA of the CDR3 is TGTGCCAGCAGTTACCGCGGACAATGGATCTTC.

The chain links TRBV7-2 to TRBJ2-6; no clear D. Germline assignment: CDR1 SGHTA and CDR2 FQGNSA. Trimming took off 2 bases at V and 4 bases at J, with 12 bases between the two ends. This CDR3 is 16 amino acids long. CDR3 region: CASSLNSAAGANVLTF. The CDR3 nucleotides read TGTGCCAGCAGCTTAAACAGCGCGGCCGGGGCCAACGTCCTGACTTTC.